These 7 T cell receptor beta chains came from one sample sequenced in a study of blood T cell repertoires in COVID-19. Clones were sequenced by immunoSEQ multiplex PCR, and TCRdb holds only the in-frame ones, with some missing. The sample yields 250,000 to 350,000 clones, approximately 91% seen once. Sequenced material: peripheral blood. Every receptor here comes from a woman in her sixties with acute or convalescent COVID-19.

The rearrangement uses TRBV5-1 and TRBJ1-3; 10 bases fit TRBD1. The germline gives CDR1 SGHRS, CDR2 YFSETQ. The CDR3 covers 16 residues. The V segment lost 0 bases and the J segment 2 bases; nucleotides outside the gene matches: 2. CDR3 DNA: TGCGCCAGCAGCTTGGCTGGGACAGGGGCTGGAAACACCATATATTTT. Amino acids: CASSLAGTGAGNTIYF.

The V gene is TRBV9, the J gene TRBJ2-3, with a weak D call TRBD1 (5 bases). The CDR3 length is 14 residues. V was clipped by 2 bases and J by 2 bases, with 9 bases between them. In germline, CDR1 is SGDLS, CDR2 YYNGEE. DNA of the CDR3: TGTGCCAGCAGCGTTAAGGGGTTCACAGATACGCAGTATTTT. Translation: CASSVKGFTDTQYF.

The rearrangement joins TRBV5-1 to TRBJ2-7; tentative D call: TRBD2 (5 bases). V was trimmed by 4 bases and J by 0 bases, leaving 11 bases between them. Germline loops: CDR1 SGHRS, CDR2 YFSETQ. This CDR3 region has 14 residues. CDR3 sequence: CASSVSEGSYEQYF. The CDR3 coding sequence is TGCGCCAGCAGCGTGAGCGAGGGCTCCTACGAGCAGTACTTC.

The chain has TRBV5-1 and TRBJ2-1; TRBD2 matches at 11 bases. V dropped 3 bases and J dropped 2; count of bases not matched to a gene: 7. CDR1 and CDR2 from the germline V gene are SGHRS and YFSETQ. CDR3 length equals 17 residues. CDR3 sequence: CASSSGSSGGPYNEQFF. CDR3 DNA: TGCGCCAGCAGCTCTGGATCTAGCGGGGGGCCCTACAATGAGCAGTTCTTC.

This chain connects TRBV7-3 to TRBJ2-1; 7 bases fit TRBD1. Germline-derived CDR1 and CDR2 are SGHTA and FQGTGA. V was clipped by 8 bases and J by 5 bases; unmatched bases: 6. The CDR3 loop spans 13 amino acids. CDR3 loop: CASGRDSDNEQFF. The CDR3 DNA sequence: TGTGCCAGCGGCCGGGACAGCGACAATGAGCAGTTCTTC. Drawing the rest from reference TRBV7-3 and TRBJ2-1, the complete variable domain is GAGVSQTPSNKVTEKGKYVELRCDPISGHTALYWYRQSLGQGPEFLIYFQGTGAADDSGLPNDRFFAVRPEGSVSTLKIQRTERGDSAVYLCASGRDSDNEQFFGPGTRLTVL.

This sequence joins TRBV10-3 and TRBJ2-5; perhaps TRBD2 as D (5 bases). Trimming left V 10 bases short and J 5 bases short, with 20 bases between. CDR3 length: 14 residues. CDR1 is ENHRY, CDR2 SYGVKD, per germline. In DNA, the CDR3 is TGTGCCACCAAGGTTGAAGTGGGAGTGGAGACCCAGTACTTC. Translation gives CATKVEVGVETQYF.

The chain uses TRBV7-2 and TRBJ2-5, with 14 bases matching TRBD2. CDR1 and CDR2 (germline): SGHTA, FQGNSA. The CDR3 has 16 amino acids. Unmatched junction bases numbered 7, after V lost 5 bases and J lost 5 bases. CDR3 loop: CASSLRLAGGRETQYF. CDR3 nucleotides: TGTGCCAGCAGCCTACGACTAGCGGGGGGGCGGGAGACCCAGTACTTC.